Detailed here is one T cell receptor (beta chain). The antigen remains unidentified. The data were obtained in a study of shared clonotypes between healthy human individuals. Study context: The plates for each donor numbered three CD4 naive, three CD4 memory, two CD8 naive and one CD8 memory. Overall study findings and caveats: The authors sampled blood alone, and tissue repertoires likely differ.

A deep-level run was used for the assay. Only in-frame clones appear in the TCRdb table, and some are missing; sequencing was by immunoSEQ multiplex PCR. Of more than 2 million clones listed, 95% were seen once; the top ten hold around 0.13%. The V gene end was trimmed by 3 bases and the J gene end by 9 bases; junction bases not matched to a gene: 7. Per the germline V gene, CDR1 is SGDLS and CDR2 is YYNGEE. CDR3 size: 16 residues. The receptor's source is a young man in good health. The sequenced material came from naive CD4+ T cells sorted from blood. Subset here: CD45RA+ positively selected. The chain employs TRBV9 and TRBJ2-1; 15 positions agree with TRBD2. CDR3 residues: CASSALGTSGRIEQFF. The CDR3 region has the DNA TGTGCCAGCAGCGCCTTGGGGACTAGCGGGAGGATTGAGCAGTTCTTC.